This T cell receptor (beta chain) was sequenced in a study of blood T cell repertoires in COVID-19. Per germline, CDR1 SQVTM and CDR2 ANQGSEA. The CDR3 spans 14 residues. The V end was cut by 1 base, the J end by 1 base, with 10 bases between. This clone was seen only once. Only in-frame clones appear in the TCRdb table, and some are missing; sequencing was by immunoSEQ multiplex PCR. Of some 210,000 clones detected, roughly 77% appear once; the ten largest clones hold about 10%. This TCR came from a man in his forties who had recovered from COVID-19. The chain couples TRBV29-1 to TRBJ1-1; D not certain. The sample consisted of PBMCs or T cells enriched from blood (not recorded which). The CDR3: CSVEGATANTEAFF. CDR3 DNA: TGCAGCGTTGAAGGGGCGACGGCGAACACTGAAGCTTTCTTT.